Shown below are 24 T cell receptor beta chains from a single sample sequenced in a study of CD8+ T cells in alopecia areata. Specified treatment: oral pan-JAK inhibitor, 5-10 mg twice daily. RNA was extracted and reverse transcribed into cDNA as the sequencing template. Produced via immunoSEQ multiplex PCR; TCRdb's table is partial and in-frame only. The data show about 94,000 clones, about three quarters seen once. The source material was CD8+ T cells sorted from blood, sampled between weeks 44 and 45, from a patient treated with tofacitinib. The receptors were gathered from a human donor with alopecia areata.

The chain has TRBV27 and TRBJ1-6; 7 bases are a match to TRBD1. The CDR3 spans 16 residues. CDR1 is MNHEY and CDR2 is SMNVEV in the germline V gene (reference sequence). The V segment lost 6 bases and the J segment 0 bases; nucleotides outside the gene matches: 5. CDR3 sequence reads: CASRGTESSYNSPLHF. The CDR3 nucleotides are TGTGCCAGCAGGGGGACAGAGAGCTCCTATAATTCACCCCTCCACTTT.

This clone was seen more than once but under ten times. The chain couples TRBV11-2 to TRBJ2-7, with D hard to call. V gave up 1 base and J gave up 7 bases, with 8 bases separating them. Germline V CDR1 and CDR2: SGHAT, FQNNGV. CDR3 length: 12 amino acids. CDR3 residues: CASSLGDTEQYF. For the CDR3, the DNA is TGTGCCAGCAGCTTAGGTGACACAGAGCAGTACTTC.

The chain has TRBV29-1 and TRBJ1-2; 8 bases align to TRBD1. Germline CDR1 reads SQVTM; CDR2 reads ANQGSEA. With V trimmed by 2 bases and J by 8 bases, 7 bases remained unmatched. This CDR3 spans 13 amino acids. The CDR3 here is CSVEWQGAWGYTF. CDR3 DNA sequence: TGCAGCGTTGAATGGCAGGGGGCTTGGGGCTACACCTTC.

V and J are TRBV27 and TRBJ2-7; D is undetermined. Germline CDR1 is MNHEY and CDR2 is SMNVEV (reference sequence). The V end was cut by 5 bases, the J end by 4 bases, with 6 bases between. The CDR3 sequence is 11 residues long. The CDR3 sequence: CASSDRYEQYF. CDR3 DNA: TGTGCCAGCAGTGATAGGTACGAGCAGTACTTC.

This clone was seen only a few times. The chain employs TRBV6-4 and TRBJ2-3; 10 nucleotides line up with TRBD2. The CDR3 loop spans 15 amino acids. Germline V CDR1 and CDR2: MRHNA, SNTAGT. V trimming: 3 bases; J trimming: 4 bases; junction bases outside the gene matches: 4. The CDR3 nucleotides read TGTGCCAGCAGTGAGAGCGGGGGGGCTGCAGATACGCAGTATTTT. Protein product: CASSESGGAADTQYF.

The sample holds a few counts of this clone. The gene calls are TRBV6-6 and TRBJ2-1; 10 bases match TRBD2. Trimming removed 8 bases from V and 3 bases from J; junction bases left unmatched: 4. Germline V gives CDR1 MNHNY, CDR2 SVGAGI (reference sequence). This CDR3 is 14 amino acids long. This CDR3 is CASRLAGNYNEQFF. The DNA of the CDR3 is TGTGCCAGCCGACTAGCGGGTAACTACAATGAGCAGTTCTTC.

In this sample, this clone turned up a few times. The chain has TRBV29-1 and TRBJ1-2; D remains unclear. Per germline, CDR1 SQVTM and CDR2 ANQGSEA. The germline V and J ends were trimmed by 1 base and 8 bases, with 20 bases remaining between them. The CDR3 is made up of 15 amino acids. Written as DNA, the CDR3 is TGCAGCGTTGAAGGCAGCCGGACGTTTATCGGCGGCTACACCTTC. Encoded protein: CSVEGSRTFIGGYTF.

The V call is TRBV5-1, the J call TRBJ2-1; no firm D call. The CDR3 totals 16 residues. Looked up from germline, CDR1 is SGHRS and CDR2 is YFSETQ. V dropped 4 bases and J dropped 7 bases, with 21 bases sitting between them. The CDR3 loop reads CASSLQPHGKGNEQFF. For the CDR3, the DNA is TGCGCCAGCAGCCTACAACCCCATGGGAAGGGTAATGAGCAGTTCTTC.

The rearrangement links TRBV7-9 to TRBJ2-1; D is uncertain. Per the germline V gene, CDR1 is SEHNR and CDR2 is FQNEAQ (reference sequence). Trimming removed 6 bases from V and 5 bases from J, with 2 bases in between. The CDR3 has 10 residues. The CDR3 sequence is CASRNNEQFF. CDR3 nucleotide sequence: TGTGCCAGCAGGAACAATGAGCAGTTCTTC.

The CDR3 sequence is CASSQGLGSYEQYF. In DNA form, the CDR3 reads TGCGCCAGCAGCCAAGGATTGGGTTCCTACGAGCAGTACTTC. The chain is built from TRBV4-3 and TRBJ2-7; D uncertain. Germline CDR1 LGHNA, CDR2 YSLEER. The CDR3 loop spans 14 amino acids. The germline V and J ends were trimmed by 1 base and 1 base, with 8 bases remaining between them.

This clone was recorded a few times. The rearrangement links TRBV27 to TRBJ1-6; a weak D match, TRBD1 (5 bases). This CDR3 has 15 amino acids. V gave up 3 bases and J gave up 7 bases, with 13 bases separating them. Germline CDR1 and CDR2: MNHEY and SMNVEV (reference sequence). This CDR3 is CASSFTRVRNSPLHF. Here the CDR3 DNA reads TGTGCCAGCAGTTTCACCAGGGTTCGGAATTCACCCCTCCACTTT.

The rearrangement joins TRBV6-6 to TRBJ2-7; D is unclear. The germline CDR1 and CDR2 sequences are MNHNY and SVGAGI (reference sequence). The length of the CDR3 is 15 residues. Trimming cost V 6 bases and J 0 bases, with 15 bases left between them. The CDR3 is CASSPLQLPSYEQYF. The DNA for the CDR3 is TGTGCCAGCAGCCCATTACAGTTACCCTCCTACGAGCAGTACTTC.

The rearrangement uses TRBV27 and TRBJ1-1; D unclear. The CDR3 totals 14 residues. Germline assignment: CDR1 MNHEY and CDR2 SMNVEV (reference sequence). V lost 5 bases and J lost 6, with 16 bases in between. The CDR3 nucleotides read TGTGCCAGCAGTATTACTCCCTTCGGGTCTGAAGCTTTCTTT. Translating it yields CASSITPFGSEAFF.

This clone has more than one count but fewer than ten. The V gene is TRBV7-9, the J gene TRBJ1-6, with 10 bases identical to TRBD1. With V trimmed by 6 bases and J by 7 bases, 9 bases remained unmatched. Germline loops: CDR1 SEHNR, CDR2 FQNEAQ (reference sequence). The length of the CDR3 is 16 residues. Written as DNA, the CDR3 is TGTGCCAGCAGGAGTCCCGGGACAGGGGAAAATTCACCCCTCCACTTT. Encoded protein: CASRSPGTGENSPLHF.

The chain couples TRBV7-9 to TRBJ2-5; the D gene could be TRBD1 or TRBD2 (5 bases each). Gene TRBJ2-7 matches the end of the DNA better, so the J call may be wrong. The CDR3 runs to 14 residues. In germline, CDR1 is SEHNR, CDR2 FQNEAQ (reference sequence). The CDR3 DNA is TGTGCCAGCAGCCCGGGACCAGGAGTTGACGAGCAGTACTTC. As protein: CASSPGPGVDEQYF.

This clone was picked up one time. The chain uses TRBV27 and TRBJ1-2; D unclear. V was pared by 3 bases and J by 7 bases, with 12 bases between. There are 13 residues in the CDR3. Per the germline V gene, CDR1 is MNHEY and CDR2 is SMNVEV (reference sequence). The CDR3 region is CASSFSRSRGYTF. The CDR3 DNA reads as TGTGCCAGCAGTTTCTCCCGCTCCCGTGGCTACACCTTC.

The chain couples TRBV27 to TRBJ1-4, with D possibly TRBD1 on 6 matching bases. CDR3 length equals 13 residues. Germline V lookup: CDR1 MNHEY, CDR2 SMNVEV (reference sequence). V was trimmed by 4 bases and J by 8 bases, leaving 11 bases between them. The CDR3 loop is CASSSGVGEKLFF. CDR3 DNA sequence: TGTGCCAGCAGTTCAGGGGTTGGAGAAAAACTGTTTTTT.

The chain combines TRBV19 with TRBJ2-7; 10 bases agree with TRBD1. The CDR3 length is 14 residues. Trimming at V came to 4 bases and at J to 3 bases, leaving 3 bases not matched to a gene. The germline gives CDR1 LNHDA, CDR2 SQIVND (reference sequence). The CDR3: CASSSRDRGYEQYF. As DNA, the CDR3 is TGTGCCAGTAGTAGCCGGGACAGGGGCTACGAGCAGTACTTC.

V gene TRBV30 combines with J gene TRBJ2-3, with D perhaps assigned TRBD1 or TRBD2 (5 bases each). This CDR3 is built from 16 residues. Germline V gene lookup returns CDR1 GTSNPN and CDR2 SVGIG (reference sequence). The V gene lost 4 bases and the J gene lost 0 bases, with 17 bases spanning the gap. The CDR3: CAWINTRELSTDTQYF. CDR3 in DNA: TGTGCCTGGATCAATACCAGGGAGCTTAGCACAGATACGCAGTATTTT.

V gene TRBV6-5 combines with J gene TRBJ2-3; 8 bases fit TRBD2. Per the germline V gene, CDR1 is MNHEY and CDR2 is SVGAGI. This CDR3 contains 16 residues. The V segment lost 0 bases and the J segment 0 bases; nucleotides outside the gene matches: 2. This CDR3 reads CASSYSSSGSTDTQYF. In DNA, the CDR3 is TGTGCCAGCAGTTACTCTTCTAGCGGGAGCACAGATACGCAGTATTTT.

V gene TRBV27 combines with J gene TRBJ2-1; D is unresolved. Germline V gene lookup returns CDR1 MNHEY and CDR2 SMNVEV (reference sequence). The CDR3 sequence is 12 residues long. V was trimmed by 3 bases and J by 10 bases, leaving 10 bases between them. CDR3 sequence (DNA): TGTGCCAGCAGTTTGGGATTTGGAGAGCAGTTCTTC. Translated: CASSLGFGEQFF.

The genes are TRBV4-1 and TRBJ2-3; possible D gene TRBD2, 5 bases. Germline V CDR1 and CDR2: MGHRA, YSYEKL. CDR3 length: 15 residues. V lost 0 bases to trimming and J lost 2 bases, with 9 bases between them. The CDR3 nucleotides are TGCGCCAGCAGCCAAGAGGGAGTTTCCACAGATACGCAGTATTTT. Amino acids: CASSQEGVSTDTQYF.

The chain's CDR3 is CASSPAGDTEAFF. The CDR3 DNA sequence: TGTGCCAGCAGCCCCGCTGGGGACACTGAAGCTTTCTTT. This chain joins TRBV11-2 and TRBJ1-1; D not resolved. Germline V gene sequence: CDR1 SGHAT, CDR2 FQNNGV. The CDR3 runs to 13 residues. V lost 5 bases and J lost 3, with 10 bases in between. Looking up the rest from reference TRBV11-2 and TRBJ1-1 gives the full variable domain: EAGVAQSPRYKIIEKRQSVAFWCNPISGHATLYWYQQILGQGPKLLIQFQNNGVVDDSQLPKDRFSAERLKGVDSTLKIQPAKLEDSAVYLCASSPAGDTEAFFGQGTRLTVV.

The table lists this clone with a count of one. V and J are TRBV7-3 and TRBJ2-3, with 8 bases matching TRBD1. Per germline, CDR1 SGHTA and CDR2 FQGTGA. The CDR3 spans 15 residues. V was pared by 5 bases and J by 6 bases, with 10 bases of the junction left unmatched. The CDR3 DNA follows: TGTGCCAGCAGCCTTACAGGGGGTCGGGTGGATACGCAGTATTTT. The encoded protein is CASSLTGGRVDTQYF.